Listed below are T cell receptor beta chains from one sample, sequenced in a study of cytomegalovirus exposure and HLA in healthy donors. Assay used: immunoSEQ multiplex PCR; TCRdb lists only in-frame clones, some missing. In the table there are about 100,000 clones, around three quarters of which are singletons. The specimen was PBMCs. The receptors originated from a woman in her 50s in good health and CMV-seropositive. CDR3s include the opening cysteine and the closing phenylalanine or tryptophan. D genes are given only for firm matches. Clone size appears in some rows only: once, few, many, or a class for an expanded clone.

clone_size,cdr3_length,d_call,j_call,v_call,cdr3_aa,cdr3_nt
.,12,.,TRBJ2-7,TRBV7-9,CASRPDTYEQYF,TGTGCCAGCAGACCCGACACCTACGAGCAGTACTTC
.,16,TRBD1,TRBJ1-1,TRBV18,CASSLGTGDWNTEAFF,TGTGCCAGCTCACTCGGGACAGGGGATTGGAACACTGAAGCTTTCTTT
.,15,.,TRBJ2-7,TRBV18,CASSTTGTPPYEQYF,TGTGCCAGCTCAACAACCGGGACACCCCCCTACGAGCAGTACTTC
.,14,TRBD1,TRBJ1-2,TRBV2,CASSGAQGAGGYTF,TGTGCCAGCAGTGGAGCACAGGGGGCGGGAGGCTACACCTTC
.,14,.,TRBJ1-4,TRBV5-1,CASSSTEDPKKLFF,TGCGCCAGCAGCTCTACCGAGGATCCTAAAAAACTGTTTTTT
few,13,.,TRBJ2-3,TRBV10-3,CAITARDTDTQYF,TGTGCCATCACCGCCCGGGACACAGATACGCAGTATTTT
.,15,.,TRBJ2-3,TRBV7-7,CASSLTGGPQDTQYF,TGTGCTAGCAGCTTAACCGGGGGGCCTCAAGATACGCAGTATTTT
.,17,TRBD1,TRBJ1-6,TRBV5-1,CASSPGTGSSYNSPLHF,TGCGCCAGCAGCCCCGGGACAGGGAGCTCCTATAATTCACCCCTCCACTTT
once,16,.,TRBJ1-4,TRBV18,CASSTNSALRGEKLFF,TGTGCCAGCTCAACCAACTCCGCCCTCCGAGGTGAAAAACTGTTTTTT
.,13,.,TRBJ2-1,TRBV7-9,CASTRGLYNEQFF,TGTGCCAGCACCCGAGGACTTTACAATGAGCAGTTCTTC
.,14,.,TRBJ1-2,TRBV4-1,CASSQALANYGYTF,TGCGCCAGCAGCCAAGCCTTAGCTAACTATGGCTACACCTTC
.,14,TRBD1,TRBJ2-3,TRBV30,CAWSRRGRTDTQYF,TGTGCCTGGAGTAGAAGGGGGCGGACAGATACGCAGTATTTT
.,14,TRBD1,TRBJ1-1,TRBV10-3,CAISEQGSLTEAFF,TGTGCCATCAGTGAACAGGGGTCGTTGACTGAAGCTTTCTTT
.,15,.,TRBJ1-4,TRBV9,CASSVGAGTLEKLFF,TGTGCCAGCAGCGTAGGAGCGGGGACGTTGGAAAAACTGTTTTTT
.,14,.,TRBJ1-5,TRBV29-1,CSVETGGSNQPQHF,TGCAGCGTTGAAACCGGAGGGAGCAATCAGCCCCAGCATTTT
.,13,.,TRBJ2-1,TRBV9,CASSVAGRNEQFF,TGTGCCAGCAGCGTAGCGGGTCGAAATGAGCAGTTCTTC
.,14,.,TRBJ2-1,TRBV29-1,CSVNFGTVDNEQFF,TGCAGCGTTAATTTCGGGACTGTCGACAATGAGCAGTTCTTC
.,15,TRBD1,TRBJ1-1,TRBV6-6,CASSETQGGFTEAFF,TGTGCCAGCAGCGAAACACAGGGGGGTTTCACTGAAGCTTTCTTT
.,15,TRBD1,TRBJ1-5,TRBV7-6,CASSLTGGSNQPQHF,TGTGCCAGCAGTTTGACAGGGGGAAGCAATCAGCCCCAGCATTTT
.,14,.,TRBJ2-3,TRBV9,CASSVTGTTDTQYF,TGTGCCAGCAGCGTGACCGGGACTACAGATACGCAGTATTTT
.,13,.,TRBJ2-7,TRBV29-1,CSARTVGSYEQYF,TGCAGCGCACGGACAGTTGGCTCCTACGAGCAGTACTTC
.,14,TRBD1,TRBJ1-5,TRBV18,CASSPGQALGPQHF,TGTGCCAGCTCCCCGGGACAGGCCCTAGGCCCCCAGCATTTT
.,14,.,TRBJ1-2,TRBV28,CASSRDTWGYGYTF,TGTGCCAGCAGCCGGGACACATGGGGGTATGGCTACACCTTC
.,16,.,TRBJ2-3,TRBV19,CASSIDGGVSTDTQYF,TGTGCCAGTAGTATAGATGGCGGGGTCAGCACAGATACGCAGTATTTT
.,17,TRBD1,TRBJ1-4,TRBV5-6,CASSLAGVQGAGEKLFF,TGTGCCAGCAGCTTGGCTGGAGTCCAGGGGGCCGGTGAAAAACTGTTTTTT
.,12,.,TRBJ1-1,TRBV19,CASRSGATEAFF,TGTGCCAGTAGAAGTGGGGCAACTGAAGCTTTCTTT
.,16,TRBD1,TRBJ1-2,TRBV5-6,CASSAGPGQGAGGYTF,TGTGCCAGCAGCGCCGGCCCGGGACAGGGGGCAGGTGGCTACACCTTC
.,14,TRBD2,TRBJ2-7,TRBV19,CASRLSSGSYEQYF,TGTGCCAGTAGGTTATCTAGCGGGAGTTACGAGCAGTACTTC
.,13,.,TRBJ2-7,TRBV2,CASGLRVGYEQYF,TGTGCCAGCGGATTGAGGGTGGGATACGAGCAGTACTTC
once,13,.,TRBJ1-1,TRBV7-9,CASSLAPRDEAFF,TGTGCCAGCAGCTTAGCGCCCAGGGATGAAGCTTTCTTT
.,19,TRBD1,TRBJ1-5,TRBV7-8,CASSTTGTGLWGSNQPQHF,TGTGCCAGCAGCACCACCGGGACAGGGTTATGGGGCAGCAATCAGCCCCAGCATTTT
.,15,TRBD2,TRBJ2-3,TRBV18,CASSPLAGGTDTQYF,TGTGCCAGCTCACCATTAGCGGGGGGGACAGATACGCAGTATTTT
.,15,.,TRBJ1-1,TRBV6-1,CASSARVSGGTEAFF,TGTGCCAGCAGTGCCAGGGTTTCAGGTGGCACTGAAGCTTTCTTT
.,13,TRBD1,TRBJ2-7,TRBV5-6,CASSLGGTGGQYF,TGTGCCAGCAGCTTGGGTGGGACAGGGGGACAGTACTTC
.,15,.,TRBJ1-4,TRBV7-9,CASSSPGVTNEKLFF,TGTGCCAGCAGCTCCCCCGGGGTGACTAATGAAAAACTGTTTTTT
few,15,TRBD1,TRBJ2-5,TRBV13,CASSTAIGQGETQYF,TGTGCCAGCAGCACCGCGATTGGACAGGGAGAGACCCAGTACTTC
.,10,TRBD1,TRBJ2-7,TRBV2,CATGQDEQYF,TGTGCCACTGGACAGGACGAGCAGTACTTC
.,15,.,TRBJ1-1,TRBV6-5,CASCLAMGLGTEAFF,TGTGCCAGCTGTCTTGCTATGGGGCTGGGCACTGAAGCTTTCTTT
once,20,TRBD1,TRBJ2-4,TRBV23-1,CASSQSFGTDPFLAKNIQYF,TGCGCCAGCAGTCAATCGTTCGGGACAGATCCTTTTTTAGCCAAAAACATTCAGTACTTC
.,17,TRBD2,TRBJ2-7,TRBV4-1,CASSRIEGTGGPYEQYF,TGCGCCAGCAGCCGTATCGAGGGGACGGGAGGGCCCTACGAGCAGTACTTC
few,18,TRBD2,TRBJ2-5,TRBV7-9,CASRGLAGGMGARETQYF,TGTGCCAGCAGGGGACTAGCGGGGGGGATGGGGGCCAGGGAGACCCAGTACTTC
.,15,.,TRBJ1-1,TRBV23-1,CASSQSREPNTEAFF,TGCGCCAGCAGTCAATCGAGGGAACCGAACACTGAAGCTTTCTTT
.,15,.,TRBJ1-1,TRBV9,CASSVGLGRNTEAFF,TGTGCCAGCAGCGTAGGGTTGGGGAGGAACACTGAAGCTTTCTTT
.,15,TRBD2,TRBJ2-1,TRBV5-1,CASSLLLAGDNEQFF,TGCGCCAGCAGCCTACTGTTAGCGGGGGACAATGAGCAGTTCTTC
.,13,.,TRBJ1-1,TRBV5-8,CASSLQVHTEAFF,TGTGCCAGCAGCTTGCAGGTCCACACTGAAGCTTTCTTT
once,14,.,TRBJ1-4,TRBV7-9,CASSFPGGTEKLFF,TGTGCCAGCAGCTTCCCGGGGGGGACCGAAAAACTGTTTTTT
.,15,TRBD2,TRBJ2-1,TRBV5-6,CASSLASGGYNEQFF,TGTGCCAGCAGCTTGGCAAGCGGGGGTTACAATGAGCAGTTCTTC
once,14,.,TRBJ2-2,TRBV11-2,CASSLGAETGELFF,TGTGCCAGCAGCTTAGGGGCTGAGACCGGGGAGCTGTTTTTT
.,14,.,TRBJ2-7,TRBV7-6,CASSLGTDSYEQYF,TGTGCCAGCAGCTTAGGAACTGACTCCTACGAGCAGTACTTC
.,14,.,TRBJ2-2,TRBV6-5,CASSYREKTGELFF,TGTGCCAGCAGTTACCGGGAGAAAACCGGGGAGCTGTTTTTT
few,14,.,TRBJ2-2,TRBV19,CASSWQGLNGELFF,TGTGCCAGTAGTTGGCAGGGATTGAACGGGGAGCTGTTTTTT
.,13,TRBD1,TRBJ1-5,TRBV9,CASSVGQGQPQHF,TGTGCCAGCAGCGTAGGACAGGGCCAGCCCCAGCATTTT
.,15,TRBD1,TRBJ1-3,TRBV9,CASTAGTGGGNTIYF,TGTGCCAGCACCGCCGGGACAGGGGGCGGAAACACCATATATTTT